This T cell receptor (beta chain) derives from a study of T cell repertoires in cytomegalovirus infection. Study information: Public TCR beta signatures provided an indication of both CMV infection and a matching HLA type.

TCRdb analysed the reads with MiXCR anew, one entry per CDR3 protein. The data contain about 130,000 distinct CDR3 sequences, approximately 9.2% of them singletons. Whole-study findings and limits: Ex vivo responses were dominated by HLA-C-restricted CMV-specific TCR beta clonotypes.

Germline assignment: CDR1 LNHDA and CDR2 SQIVND (reference sequence). The length of the CDR3 is 15 residues. V dropped 5 bases and J dropped 3; count of bases not matched to a gene: 9. This clonotype was counted many times. Its specificity is not known. The sequenced sample consisted of PBMCs. This clonotype originated in a human donor in good health (CMV status not recorded). Some clones in this sample may be carry-over from other donors' samples. The chain joins TRBV19 to TRBJ1-2, with 7 bases lining up with TRBD1. The CDR3 loop is CASSPTWDSYYGYTF. The CDR3 DNA is TGTGCCAGTAGTCCGACATGGGACAGCTACTATGGCTACACCTTC.